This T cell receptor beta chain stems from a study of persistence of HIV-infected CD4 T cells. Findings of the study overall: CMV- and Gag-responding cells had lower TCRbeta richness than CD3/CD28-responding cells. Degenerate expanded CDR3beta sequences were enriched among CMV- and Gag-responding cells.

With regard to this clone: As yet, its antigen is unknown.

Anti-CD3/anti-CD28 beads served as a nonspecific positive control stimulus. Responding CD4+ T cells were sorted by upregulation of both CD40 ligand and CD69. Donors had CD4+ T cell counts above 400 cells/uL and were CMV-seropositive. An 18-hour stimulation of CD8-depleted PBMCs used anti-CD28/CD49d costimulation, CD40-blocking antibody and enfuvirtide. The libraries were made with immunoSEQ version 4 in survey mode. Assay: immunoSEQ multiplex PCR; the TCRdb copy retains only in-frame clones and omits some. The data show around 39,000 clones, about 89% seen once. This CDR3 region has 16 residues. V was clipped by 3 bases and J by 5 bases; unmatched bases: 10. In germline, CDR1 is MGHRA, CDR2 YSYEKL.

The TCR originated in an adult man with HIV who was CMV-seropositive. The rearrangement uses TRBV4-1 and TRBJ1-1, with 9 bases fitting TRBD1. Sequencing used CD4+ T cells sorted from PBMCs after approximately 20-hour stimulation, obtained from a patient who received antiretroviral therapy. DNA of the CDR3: TGCGCCAGCAGCCATGGGGGACAGGGAAGGCGAACTGAAGCTTTCTTT. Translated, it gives CASSHGGQGRRTEAFF.